This T cell receptor beta chain was captured in a study of OX40 agonist ivuxolimab in advanced cancers. Study-wide background: The study reported partial responses in three patients: one hepatocellular carcinoma, two cutaneous melanoma. The study's findings and limits: By week 6 at 0.1 to 3.0 mg/kg, blood CD4+ and CD8+ T cells had expanded clonally. It was also the case that some nonresponders had low normalized T-cell clonal expansion.

Comment on this clone: What it binds is unknown.

Clones were read by immunoSEQ multiplex PCR, and TCRdb kept only the in-frame ones, dropping some. The sample records about 46,000 clones, roughly nine tenths being singletons. CDR1 LNHNV and CDR2 YYDKDF come from the germline V gene (reference sequence). The CDR3 sequence is 15 residues long. The V gene end was trimmed by 1 base and the J gene end by 10 bases; junction bases not matched to a gene: 7. The clonotype comes from an adult with an advanced solid tumor such as melanoma, head and neck, liver or kidney cancer. This specimen consisted of CD4+ or CD8+ T cells sorted from blood, obtained in a trial of the OX40 agonist ivuxolimab. V gene TRBV15 combines with J gene TRBJ2-1; TRBD2 matches at 10 bases. The CDR3 DNA reads TGTGCCACCAGCAGAGTCTCTAGCGGGAGCGGCGAGCAGTTCTTC. Its protein product is CATSRVSSGSGEQFF.